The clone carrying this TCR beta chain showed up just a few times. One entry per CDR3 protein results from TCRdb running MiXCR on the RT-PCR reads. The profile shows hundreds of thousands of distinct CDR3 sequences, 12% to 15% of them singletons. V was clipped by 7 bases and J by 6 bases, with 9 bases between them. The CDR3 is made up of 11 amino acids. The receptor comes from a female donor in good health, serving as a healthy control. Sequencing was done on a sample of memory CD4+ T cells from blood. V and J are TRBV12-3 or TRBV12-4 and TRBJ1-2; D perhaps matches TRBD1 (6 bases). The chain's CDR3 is CASKGDNGYTF. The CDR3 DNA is TGTGCCAGCAAAGGGGACAATGGCTACACCTTC.